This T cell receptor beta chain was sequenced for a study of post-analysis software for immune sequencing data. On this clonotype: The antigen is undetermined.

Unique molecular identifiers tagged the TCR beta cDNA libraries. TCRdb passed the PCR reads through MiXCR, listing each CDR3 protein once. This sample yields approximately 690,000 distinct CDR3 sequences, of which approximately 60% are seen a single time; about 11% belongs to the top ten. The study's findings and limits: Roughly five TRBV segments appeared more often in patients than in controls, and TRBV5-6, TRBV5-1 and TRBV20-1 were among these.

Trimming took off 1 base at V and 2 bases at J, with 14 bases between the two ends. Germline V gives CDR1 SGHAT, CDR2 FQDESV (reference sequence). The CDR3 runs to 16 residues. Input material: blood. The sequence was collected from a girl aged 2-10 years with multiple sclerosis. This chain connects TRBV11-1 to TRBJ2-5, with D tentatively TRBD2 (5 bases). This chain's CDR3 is CASSLGGLAYQETQYF. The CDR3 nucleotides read TGTGCCAGCAGCTTAGGCGGGTTGGCCTATCAAGAGACCCAGTACTTC.